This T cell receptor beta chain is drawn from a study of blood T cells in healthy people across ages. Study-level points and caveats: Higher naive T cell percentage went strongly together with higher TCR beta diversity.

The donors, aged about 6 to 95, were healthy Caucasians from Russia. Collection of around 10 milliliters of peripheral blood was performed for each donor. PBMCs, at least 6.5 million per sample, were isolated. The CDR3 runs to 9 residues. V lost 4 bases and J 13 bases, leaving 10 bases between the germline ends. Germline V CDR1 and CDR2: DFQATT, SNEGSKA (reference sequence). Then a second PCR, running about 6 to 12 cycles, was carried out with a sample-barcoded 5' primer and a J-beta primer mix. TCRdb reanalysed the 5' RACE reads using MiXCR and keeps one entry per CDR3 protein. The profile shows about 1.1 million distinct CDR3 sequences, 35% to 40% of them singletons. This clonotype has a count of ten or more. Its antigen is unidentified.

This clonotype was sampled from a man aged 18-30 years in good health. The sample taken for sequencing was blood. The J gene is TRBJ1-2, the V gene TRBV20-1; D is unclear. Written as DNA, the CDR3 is TGCAGTGCTAATAGGGAAAGCACCTTC. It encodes CSANRESTF.